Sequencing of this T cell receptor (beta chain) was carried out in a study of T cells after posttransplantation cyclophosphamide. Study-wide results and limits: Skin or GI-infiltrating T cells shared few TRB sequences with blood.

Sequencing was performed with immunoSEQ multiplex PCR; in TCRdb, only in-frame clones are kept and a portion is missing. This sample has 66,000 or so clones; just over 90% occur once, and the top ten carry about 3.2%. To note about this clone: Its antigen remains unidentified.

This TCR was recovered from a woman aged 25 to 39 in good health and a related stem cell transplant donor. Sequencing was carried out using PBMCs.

The chain's CDR3 is CASSPPLAGGMSTGELFF. CDR3 nucleotides: TGTGCCAGCAGCCCCCCCCTAGCGGGGGGGATGAGCACCGGGGAGCTGTTTTTT. This chain connects TRBV7-3 to TRBJ2-2, with 12 positions matching TRBD2. V shed 5 bases and J 4 bases; nucleotides not matched to a gene: 11. The germline gives CDR1 SGHTA, CDR2 FQGTGA. The length of the CDR3 is 18 residues.